One and the same sample provided the 21 T cell receptor beta chains below, sequenced in a study of OX40 agonist ivuxolimab in advanced cancers. Sequenced by immunoSEQ multiplex PCR; TCRdb stores in-frame clones only, minus some. The table has over 80,000 clones, about 86% seen once. The starting material was CD4+ or CD8+ T cells sorted from blood, obtained in a trial of the OX40 agonist ivuxolimab. The receptor source for this set is an adult with an advanced solid tumor such as melanoma, head and neck, liver or kidney cancer.

The rearrangement links TRBV11-3 to TRBJ2-2; 7 nucleotides match TRBD1. The CDR3 has 20 residues. V lost 3 bases, J lost 0 bases, and 16 bases stayed unmatched. The germline gives CDR1 SGHNT, CDR2 YENEEA. CDR3: CASSLDRGQWDKPNTGELFF. Here the CDR3 DNA reads TGTGCCAGCAGCTTGGATAGGGGGCAGTGGGATAAACCGAACACCGGGGAGCTGTTTTTT.

This chain uses TRBV7-9 with TRBJ2-2; TRBD1 agrees at 8 bases. The CDR3 loop spans 15 amino acids. In germline, CDR1 is SEHNR, CDR2 FQNEAQ (reference sequence). V shed 6 bases, J shed 3 bases, and the junction held 6 bases outside the gene matches. The CDR3 DNA follows: TGTGCCAGCAGACCCGGGACAGGATACACCGGGGAGCTGTTTTTT. It codes for CASRPGTGYTGELFF. Complete variable domain (other parts from reference TRBV7-9 and TRBJ2-2): DTGVSQNPRHKITKRGQNVTFRCDPISEHNRLYWYRQTLGQGPEFLTYFQNEAQLEKSRLLSDRFSAERPKGSFSTLEIQRTEQGDSAMYLCASRPGTGYTGELFFGEGSRLTVL.

CDR3 nucleotides: TGTGCCAGCAGCACGGCTAGCGGGAGCTACAATGAGCAGTTCTTC. This translates into CASSTASGSYNEQFF. This chain links TRBV7-3 with TRBJ2-1; 10 bases agree with TRBD2. The V gene's germline CDR1 is SGHTA and CDR2 FQGTGA. The junction had 4 bases not matched to a gene; V was cut back by 5 bases and J by 3 bases. The CDR3 sequence is 15 residues long.

CDR3 amino acids: CASSQAGLAGDQHPDTQYF. The CDR3 region has the DNA TGCGCCAGCAGCCAAGCCGGACTAGCGGGAGATCAACACCCCGATACGCAGTATTTT. The chain has TRBV4-1 and TRBJ2-3; 13 bases map to TRBD2. V gave up 1 base and J gave up 6 bases; unmatched junction bases: 13. This CDR3 contains 19 residues. Germline CDR1 is MGHRA and CDR2 is YSYEKL.

On this clone itself: Germline is not matched at one junction end, which may reflect a read error. DNA for the CDR3: TGTGCCAGCAGCTCCCCTGGCGCCAACGTCCTGACTTTC. Translated: CASSSPGANVLTF. The chain employs TRBV5-4 and TRBJ2-6; D not resolved. The CDR3 is made up of 13 amino acids. In germline, CDR1 is SGHNT, CDR2 YYREEE (reference sequence).

The chain employs TRBV27 and TRBJ1-2; 7 bases fit TRBD1. The germline V gene encodes CDR1 MNHEY and CDR2 SMNVEV (reference sequence). This CDR3 has 16 residues. After removal of 4 bases from V and 1 base from J, the junction contained 9 bases not matched to a gene. CDR3 protein: CASSSRRDSLNYGYTF. CDR3 DNA sequence: TGTGCCAGCAGTTCCCGCCGGGACAGCCTTAACTATGGCTACACCTTC.

V gene TRBV30 combines with J gene TRBJ1-5; no clear D gene. Germline V gene data show CDR1 as GTSNPN and CDR2 as SVGIG (reference sequence). Between the trimmed V and J ends, which lost 3 bases and 0 bases, there was a span of 6 bases. The CDR3 loop spans 13 amino acids. CDR3 nucleotides: TGTGCCTGGAGGGAAGATAGCAATCAGCCCCAGCATTTT. Amino acids: CAWREDSNQPQHF. The variable domain in full, with the rest retrieved from reference TRBV30 and TRBJ1-5, is SQTIHQWPATLVQPVGSPLSLECTVEGTSNPNLYWYRQAAGRGLQLLFYSVGIGQISSEVPQNLSASRPQDRQFILSSKKLLLSDSGFYLCAWREDSNQPQHFGDGTRLSIL.

V gene TRBV7-3 combines with J gene TRBJ1-2; a possible D gene is TRBD1 (5 bases). The CDR3 has 15 residues. Trimming stripped 5 bases from V and 2 bases from J, with 15 bases between. Looked up from germline, CDR1 is SGHTA and CDR2 is FQGTGA. CDR3 region: CASSASPGPNYGYTF. DNA for the CDR3: TGTGCCAGCAGCGCATCACCGGGACCCAACTATGGCTACACCTTC. Variable domain in full (rest from reference TRBV7-3 and TRBJ1-2): GAGVSQTPSNKVTEKGKYVELRCDPISGHTALYWYRQSLGQGPEFLIYFQGTGAADDSGLPNDRFFAVRPEGSVSTLKIQRTERGDSAVYLCASSASPGPNYGYTFGSGTRLTVV.

For the CDR3, the DNA is TGTGCCAGCAGTCTATCAAGGTGGGGGGCGCAGTATTTT. Translated: CASSLSRWGAQYF. The chain employs TRBV6-5 and TRBJ2-3; possibly TRBD2 for D (6 bases). Trimming took 5 bases from V and 10 from J, leaving 16 bases between them. Germline lookup yields CDR1 MNHEY and CDR2 SVGAGI. The CDR3 runs 13 residues.

This chain uses TRBV11-2 with TRBJ2-1; 10 bases are shared with TRBD1. The V gene's germline CDR1 is SGHAT and CDR2 FQNNGV. CDR3 length: 15 amino acids. Losses at the gene ends were 10 bases for V and 8 bases for J; bases not matched to a gene: 14. In DNA form, the CDR3 reads TGTGCCACCGCACTTCGGACAGGGGGTTTCGATGAGCAGTTCTTC. It yields the protein CATALRTGGFDEQFF.

The chain recombines TRBV30 with TRBJ1-6; D is unresolved. The germline V gene encodes CDR1 GTSNPN and CDR2 SVGIG (reference sequence). The CDR3 spans 12 residues. V was shortened by 4 bases and J by 8 bases, with 9 bases between the two germline ends. CDR3 in DNA: TGTGCCTGGACAGTTGGGGATTCACCCCTCCACTTT. Amino acid sequence: CAWTVGDSPLHF.

J is TRBJ2-2 and V is TRBV9, with TRBD1 identical over 9 bases. Per germline, CDR1 SGDLS and CDR2 YYNGEE. This CDR3 comprises 16 residues. The trim removed 4 bases at V and 6 bases at J, leaving 10 bases unmatched. CDR3 region: CASSSRQGDFPGELFF. In DNA, the CDR3 is TGTGCCAGCAGCTCACGACAGGGGGATTTTCCCGGGGAGCTGTTTTTT. Full variable domain (missing parts from reference TRBV9 and TRBJ2-2): DSGVTQTPKHLITATGQRVTLRCSPRSGDLSVYWYQQSLDQGLQFLIQYYNGEERAKGNILERFSAQQFPDLHSELNLSSLELGDSALYFCASSSRQGDFPGELFFGEGSRLTVL.

The rearrangement uses TRBV18 and TRBJ1-5; 12 bases line up with TRBD1. Germline trimming cut 6 bases from V and 9 bases from J; bases unmatched to any gene: 9. Germline V gene data show CDR1 as KGHSH and CDR2 as LQKENI. This CDR3 is built from 15 residues. This chain's CDR3 is CASSAGQGAWGPQHF. CDR3 nucleotides: TGTGCCAGCTCGGCGGGACAGGGGGCTTGGGGGCCCCAGCATTTT.

To note about this clone: The junction and the germline gene differ at one end; a read error may be behind it. V and J are TRBV5-6 and TRBJ1-1; D unclear. In germline, CDR1 is SGHDT, CDR2 YYEEEE. The CDR3 is made up of 15 amino acids. CDR3 bases: TGTGCCAGCAGCTTGGGGGCGCTGTGGAACCCTGAAGCTTTCTTT. Translation: CASSLGALWNPEAFF.

The sample holds a few counts of this clone. The gene calls are TRBV7-8 and TRBJ2-5; D ambiguous. In germline, CDR1 is SGHVS, CDR2 FQNEAQ. The germline V and J ends were trimmed by 5 bases and 0 bases, with 10 bases remaining between them. This CDR3 has 14 amino acids. CDR3 loop: CASSAGGYQETQYF. CDR3 bases: TGTGCCAGCAGCGCAGGCGGCTACCAAGAGACCCAGTACTTC.

This rearrangement joins TRBV6-5 to TRBJ1-2; possible D gene TRBD1, 5 bases. Germline V gives CDR1 MNHEY, CDR2 SVGAGI. The CDR3 consists of 15 residues. With 0 bases removed from V and 7 bases from J, the gap between germline ends came to 15 bases. This chain's CDR3 is CASSYSGGGVGGYTF. The CDR3 DNA is TGTGCCAGCAGTTACTCTGGGGGAGGGGTTGGTGGCTACACCTTC.

The chain is built from TRBV2 and TRBJ1-3; D remains ambiguous. The CDR3 loop spans 13 amino acids. Trimming stripped 7 bases from V and 0 bases from J, with 7 bases between. Germline V gene lookup returns CDR1 SNHLY and CDR2 FYNNEI. Here the CDR3 reads CASTRVSGNTIYF. CDR3 nucleotide sequence: TGTGCCAGCACACGGGTCTCTGGAAACACCATATATTTT.

This chain connects TRBV6-1 to TRBJ1-5; D remains ambiguous. The V gene lost 10 bases and the J gene lost 1 base, with 14 bases spanning the gap. Germline CDR1 MNHNS, CDR2 SASEGT. The CDR3 totals 14 residues. Here the CDR3 reads CATTPGASNQPQHF. As DNA, the CDR3 is TGTGCCACCACCCCGGGCGCGAGCAATCAGCCCCAGCATTTT.

The rearrangement links TRBV30 to TRBJ2-2; D remains ambiguous. The CDR3 sequence is 12 residues long. Germline V gene data show CDR1 as GTSNPN and CDR2 as SVGIG (reference sequence). V was pared by 0 bases and J by 7 bases, with 6 bases between. The CDR3 nucleotides read TGTGCCTGGAGTGTACAAGTCGGGGAGCTGTTTTTT. Translated, it gives CAWSVQVGELFF.

The chain recombines TRBV19 with TRBJ2-7; TRBD1 might be the D (5 bases). The germline gives CDR1 LNHDA, CDR2 SQIVND (reference sequence). V was clipped by 3 bases and J by 4 bases, with 10 bases between them. CDR3 length: 13 amino acids. CDR3: CASSINQGYEQYF. The CDR3 DNA follows: TGTGCCAGTAGTATCAACCAGGGTTACGAGCAGTACTTC.

This chain uses TRBV21-1 with TRBJ1-1; the listed D gene, TRBD1, was not tested against the DNA. TRBV21-1 is a pseudogene. CDR3 length: 19 residues. CDR3 region: CASSKAEDRGSLGDTEAFF. The CDR3, as DNA: TGTGCCAGCAGCAAAGCCGAGGACAGGGGGTCCCTCGGGGACACTGAAGCTTTCTTT.